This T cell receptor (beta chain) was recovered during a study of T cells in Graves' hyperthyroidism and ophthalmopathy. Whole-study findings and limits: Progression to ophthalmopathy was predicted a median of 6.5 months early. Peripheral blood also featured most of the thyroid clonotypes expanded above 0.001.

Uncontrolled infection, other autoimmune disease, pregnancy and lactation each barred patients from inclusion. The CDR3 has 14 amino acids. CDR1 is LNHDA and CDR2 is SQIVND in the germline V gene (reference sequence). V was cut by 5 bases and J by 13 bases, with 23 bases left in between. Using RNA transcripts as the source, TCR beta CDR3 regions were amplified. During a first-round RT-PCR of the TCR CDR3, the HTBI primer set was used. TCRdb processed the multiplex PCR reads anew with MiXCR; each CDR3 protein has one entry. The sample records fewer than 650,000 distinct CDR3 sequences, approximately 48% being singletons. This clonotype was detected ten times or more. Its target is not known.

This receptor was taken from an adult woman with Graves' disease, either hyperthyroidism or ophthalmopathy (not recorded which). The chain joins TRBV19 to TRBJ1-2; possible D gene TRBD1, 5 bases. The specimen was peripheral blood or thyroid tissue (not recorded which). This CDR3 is CASSGSRDGRKGTF. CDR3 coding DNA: TGTGCCAGTAGTGGATCACGGGACGGCCGGAAGGGCACCTTC. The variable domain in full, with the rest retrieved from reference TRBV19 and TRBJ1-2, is DGGITQSPKYLFRKEGQNVTLSCEQNLNHDAMYWYRQDPGQGLRLIYYSQIVNDFQKGDIAEGYSVSREKKESFPLTVTSAQKNPTAFYLCASSGSRDGRKGTFGSGTRLTVV.